These 14 T cell receptor beta chains were sequenced from one sample in a study of blood T cell repertoires in COVID-19. Clones were read by immunoSEQ multiplex PCR, and TCRdb kept only the in-frame ones, dropping some. This table holds approximately 210,000 clones, 75% to 90% found once. Sequenced: peripheral blood. The source of these receptors is a woman aged 40-49 years with acute or convalescent COVID-19.

This chain joins TRBV9 and TRBJ2-3; 8 bases line up with TRBD2. Germline V gene lookup returns CDR1 SGDLS and CDR2 YYNGEE. The CDR3 is 15 amino acids. V lost 6 bases and J lost 0; bases outside the gene matches: 6. The CDR3, as DNA: TGTGCCAGCACCAGAGCGGGGGCGAGCACAGATACGCAGTATTTT. Translation: CASTRAGASTDTQYF.

The J gene is TRBJ2-3, the V gene TRBV12-5; weak D call: TRBD1 (6 bases). V was shortened by 0 bases and J by 3 bases, with 13 bases between the two germline ends. The germline V gene has CDR1 LGHNT and CDR2 FRNRAP. The CDR3 extends over 16 amino acids. Written as DNA, the CDR3 is TGTGCTAGTGGTTTGGTAAGAACAGGGTGGACAGATACGCAGTATTTT. It yields the protein CASGLVRTGWTDTQYF.

CDR3 sequence: CASSRLSSSYNSPLHF. CDR3 DNA: TGTGCCAGCAGTCGCCTATCGAGCTCCTATAATTCACCCCTCCACTTT. This chain uses TRBV6-2 or TRBV6-3 with TRBJ1-6, with D unclear. V was clipped by 5 bases and J by 0 bases, with 11 bases between them. The CDR3 runs 16 residues. CDR1 is MNHEY, CDR2 SVGEGT, per germline.

Comment on this clone: Other DNA sequences in this sample translate to the same CDR3. The chain joins TRBV12-3 or TRBV12-4 to TRBJ1-1; 7 bases agree with TRBD1. CDR3 size: 13 residues. The V segment lost 6 bases and the J segment 1 base; nucleotides outside the gene matches: 2. The DNA of the CDR3 is TGTGCCAGCAGCCCAGGGGGGAACACTGAAGCTTTCTTT. Protein sequence: CASSPGGNTEAFF.

CDR3 sequence reads: CASRLGQKNSNQPQHF. The CDR3, as DNA: TGTGCCAGCAGATTGGGACAGAAGAATAGCAATCAGCCCCAGCATTTT. V is TRBV11-2 and J is TRBJ1-5; 7 bases map to TRBD1. The CDR3 consists of 16 residues. Germline lookup yields CDR1 SGHAT and CDR2 FQNNGV. J was trimmed by 0 bases and V by 6 bases; bases with no gene match: 8.

The rearrangement uses TRBV6-6 and TRBJ1-4, with a possible D match to TRBD1 (5 bases). This CDR3 region has 15 residues. V gave up 8 bases and J gave up 1 base, with 14 bases separating them. Germline CDR1 MNHNY, CDR2 SVGAGI (reference sequence). The DNA of the CDR3 is TGTGCCAGCCTCAGATGGGGGGAAACTAATGAAAAACTGTTTTTT. It encodes CASLRWGETNEKLFF.

The chain employs TRBV6-5 and TRBJ1-1; D perhaps matches TRBD1 (5 bases). This CDR3 spans 12 amino acids. Germline CDR1 reads MNHEY; CDR2 reads SVGAGI. V was pared by 8 bases and J by 6 bases, with 13 bases between. CDR3 sequence: CASAGGEAEAFF. CDR3 DNA sequence: TGTGCCAGCGCCGGGGGGGAGGCTGAAGCTTTCTTT.

For this clone: This specimen includes other DNA sequences encoding the same CDR3. V gene TRBV11-2 combines with J gene TRBJ1-6; 7 bases are a match to TRBD1. From germline, CDR1 is SGHAT and CDR2 FQNNGV. The CDR3 spans 14 residues. Losses at the gene ends were 1 base for V and 8 bases for J; bases not matched to a gene: 2. CDR3 sequence reads: CASSLGQGYSPLHF. The CDR3 region has the DNA TGTGCCAGCAGCTTAGGACAGGGATATTCACCCCTCCACTTT.

The chain has TRBV5-5 and TRBJ2-2; 9 bases fit TRBD1. CDR1 is SGHKS and CDR2 is YYEKEE in the germline V gene (reference sequence). This CDR3 spans 15 amino acids. Germline trimming cut 2 bases from V and 3 bases from J; bases unmatched to any gene: 2. The CDR3 DNA sequence: TGTGCCAGCAGCTTCCGGGACAGGGACACCGGGGAGCTGTTTTTT. Encoded protein: CASSFRDRDTGELFF.

V and J are TRBV2 and TRBJ2-7, with TRBD1 matching 7 bases. V lost 6 bases, J lost 3 bases, and 11 bases stayed unmatched. The germline V gene encodes CDR1 SNHLY and CDR2 FYNNEI. This CDR3 contains 15 residues. The DNA of the CDR3 is TGTGCCAGCAGATATTTCCAACCAGGGGGCTACGAGCAGTACGTC. It codes for CASRYFQPGGYEQYV.

The chain recombines TRBV28 with TRBJ1-1; D is perhaps TRBD1 (5 bases). This CDR3 is 14 amino acids long. Germline V gene data show CDR1 as MDHEN and CDR2 as SYDVKM. Trimming took off 6 bases at V and 4 bases at J, with 15 bases between the two ends. This chain's CDR3 is CASRPQARRTEAFF. For the CDR3, the DNA is TGTGCCAGCAGACCACAGGCGAGACGCACTGAAGCTTTCTTT.

This clone was found once. The chain uses TRBV21-1 and TRBJ1-4. TRBV21-1 is annotated as a pseudogene. This CDR3 has 15 residues. The CDR3 DNA follows: TGTGCCAGCAGCAAAGATCGCATAGACGGAGGAAAACTGTTTTTT. Its translation is CASSKDRIDGGKLFF.

This clone showed up just a few times. The chain joins TRBV25-1 to TRBJ1-6, with TRBD1 matching 10 bases. The CDR3 is 17 residues long. CDR1 and CDR2 from the germline V gene are MGHDK and SYGVNS. V lost 4 bases and J lost 7; bases outside the gene matches: 10. DNA of the CDR3: TGTGCCAGCAGTGCCTGGGACAGGGGAACTCGGAATTCACCCCTCCACTTT. This codes for CASSAWDRGTRNSPLHF.

The chain recombines TRBV4-1 with TRBJ1-4; D is undetermined. The V and J ends lost 3 bases and 6 bases respectively, with 11 bases between them. The CDR3 is 14 residues long. From germline, CDR1 is MGHRA and CDR2 YSYEKL. The DNA of the CDR3 is TGCGCCAGCAGCCATGAGATTGAGGATGAAAAACTGTTTTTT. Protein: CASSHEIEDEKLFF.